A selection of T cell receptor beta chains follows, all from one sample in a study of T cells in Graves' hyperthyroidism and ophthalmopathy. TCRdb re-analysed the multiplex PCR reads in MiXCR, keeping a single row per CDR3 protein. This table holds roughly 600,000 distinct CDR3 sequences, roughly 15% found once. Sequencing used blood. The receptors here all came from a woman in her forties or fifties with Graves' ophthalmopathy. CDR3s include the opening cysteine and the closing phenylalanine or tryptophan. The D gene is left open where the match is weak. Size is omitted from some rows. Given values are once, few, many or a class for expanded clones.

V gene	clone size	J gene	D gene	CDR3 DNA	CDR3 protein
TRBV4-1	-	TRBJ2-6	TRBD2	TGCGCCAGCAGCCAAGATTCGGGGGGGGCCTGGGGGGCCAACGTCCTGACTTTC	CASSQDSGGAWGANVLTF
TRBV27	-	TRBJ2-1	TRBD2	TGTGCCAGCAGTGCTAGCGGGCCCAGCTCCTACAATGAGCAGTTCTTC	CASSASGPSSYNEQFF
TRBV30	few	TRBJ2-2	TRBD1	TGTGCCTGGAGCTCCGCCTGGGGACAGATCACCGGGGAGCTGTTTTTT	CAWSSAWGQITGELFF
TRBV11-2	many	TRBJ1-1	-	TGTGCCAGCAGGTACAGGGTCGGGGCCACTGAAGCTTTCTTT	CASRYRVGATEAFF
TRBV29-1	-	TRBJ2-1	-	TGCAGCGTTGTCTCCGGGTCTACGTACAATGAGCAGTTCTTC	CSVVSGSTYNEQFF
TRBV5-1	few	TRBJ1-2	TRBD1	TGCGCCAGCAGCACGGACAGGACTGGCTACACCTTC	CASSTDRTGYTF
TRBV6-1	many	TRBJ1-5	-	TGTGCCAGCAGTGAAGCGGGGGGGCGGGGGCTGGCTCAGCCCCAGCATTTT	CASSEAGGRGLAQPQHF
TRBV2	many	TRBJ2-1	TRBD2	TGTGCCAGCAGGTCCGGAGGGACTAGCGGGAGGGCTTTCAATGAGCAGTTCTTC	CASRSGGTSGRAFNEQFF
TRBV18	many	TRBJ2-7	TRBD2	TGTGCCAGCTCGCGGACTAGCGCTTCCTACGAGCAGTACTTC	CASSRTSASYEQYF
TRBV2	many	TRBJ1-1	-	TGTGCCAGCAGTGCCAGGCAGAACACTGAAGCTTTCTTT	CASSARQNTEAFF
TRBV27	-	TRBJ2-5	TRBD2	TGTGCCAGCACCAAACGGAGCGGTAGCGGGAGTACGGAGACCCAGTACTTC	CASTKRSGSGSTETQYF
TRBV6-1	-	TRBJ2-7	-	TGTGCCACCGAGCTACGAGGGGGGGGTGGCGAGCAGTACTTC	CATELRGGGGEQYF
TRBV6-1	few	TRBJ1-2	-	TGTGCCAGCAGTGACGGATCCCATCTCTATGGCTACACCTTC	CASSDGSHLYGYTF
TRBV12-3/TRBV12-4	many	TRBJ2-5	TRBD2	TGTGCCAGCAGTCCCAGGACTAGCGAGGAGGGGGAGACCCAGTACTTC	CASSPRTSEEGETQYF
TRBV7-3	many	TRBJ2-3	TRBD2	TGTGCCAGCAGCTTATTAGCGGGAGGGCCGGCAGATACGCAGTATTTT	CASSLLAGGPADTQYF
TRBV6-4	many	TRBJ2-5	-	TGTGCCAGCAGTGAAAAGGCGGGGACCCAAGAGACCCAGTACTTC	CASSEKAGTQETQYF
TRBV5-6	many	TRBJ2-3	TRBD2	TGTGCCAGCAGCTTGTGGGCTAGCGGGAGAGATACGCAGTATTTT	CASSLWASGRDTQYF
TRBV5-1	-	TRBJ2-7	-	TGCGCCAGCAGCTTGGGCAGGGTCAAACCTTACGAGCAGTACTTC	CASSLGRVKPYEQYF
TRBV6-5	many	TRBJ1-5	TRBD1	TGTGCCAGCAGTTACGGGACAGGCCCCAATCAGCCCCAGCATTTT	CASSYGTGPNQPQHF
TRBV28	many	TRBJ1-6	-	TGTGCCAGCAGTTTAGCAGGGAGGCCTTCACCCCTCCACTTT	CASSLAGRPSPLHF
TRBV4-3	-	TRBJ2-7	TRBD2	TGCGCCAGCAGCCAAGAAATTGAGCGGGAGGGCCGGGTAGGGGAGCAGTACTTC	CASSQEIEREGRVGEQYF
TRBV7-6	few	TRBJ1-4	TRBD1	TGTGCCAGCAGCTTAAACCCCGGGACAGGGGGAGAAAAACTGTTTTTT	CASSLNPGTGGEKLFF
TRBV20-1	many	TRBJ1-1	-	TGCAGTGCTAGGACCCAAACGGGGGTCACTGAAGCTTTCTTT	CSARTQTGVTEAFF
TRBV5-6	-	TRBJ2-7	TRBD1	TGTGCCAGCATCAAAATCACCAGACAGGGTCCGCAGTACTTC	CASIKITRQGPQYF
TRBV7-3	many	TRBJ2-3	TRBD2	TGTGCCAGCAGCTTACGGACAAGGGAATATAGCGGGTCCCGGTCCACAGATACGCAGTATTTT	CASSLRTREYSGSRSTDTQYF
TRBV28	many	TRBJ2-5	-	TGTGCCAGCAGTTTATATATGGAAGAGACCCAGTACTTC	CASSLYMEETQYF
TRBV27	few	TRBJ2-5	-	TGTGCCAGCAGTTTAGCACAGAATCAAGAGACCCAGTACTTC	CASSLAQNQETQYF
TRBV14	-	TRBJ2-1	-	TGTGCCAGCAGCCAAGCGCAGGGTCCATACAATGAGCAGTTCTTC	CASSQAQGPYNEQFF
TRBV12-3/TRBV12-4	many	TRBJ1-6	-	TGTGCCAGCAGTTCCCCGTCGGGGGCCCTTAATTCACCCCTCCACTTT	CASSSPSGALNSPLHF
TRBV7-2	many	TRBJ1-6	TRBD1	TGTGCCAGCAGCAAAGAGACACAGGGGTTTTCTAATTCACCCCTCCACTTT	CASSKETQGFSNSPLHF
TRBV10-3	few	TRBJ1-1	-	TGTGCCATCAGTGATAGGGCAGGGGCGGGCACTGAAGCTTTCTTT	CAISDRAGAGTEAFF
TRBV6-1	few	TRBJ1-1	TRBD1	TGTGCCAGCAGTGTGGACAGGGGGTACACTGAAGCTTTCTTT	CASSVDRGYTEAFF
TRBV6-1	many	TRBJ1-5	-	TGTGCCAGCAGTGAATCCAGTTACAATCAGCCCCAGCATTTT	CASSESSYNQPQHF
TRBV24-1	-	TRBJ1-5	-	TGTGCCACCAGTGATCCGACAGCTTATCAGCCCCAGCATTTT	CATSDPTAYQPQHF
TRBV28	many	TRBJ2-7	-	TGTGCCAGCAGTTCCAGACTCACGAGACAGTCCCCGTACGAGCAGTACTTC	CASSSRLTRQSPYEQYF
TRBV24-1	few	TRBJ2-2	-	TGTGCCACCAGGAACACCGGGGAGCTGTTTTTT	CATRNTGELFF
TRBV12-3/TRBV12-4	many	TRBJ2-3	-	TGTGCCAGCAGTCCGAAGGCGCTTCGAGCTAGCACAGATACGCAGTATTTT	CASSPKALRASTDTQYF
TRBV4-3	few	TRBJ2-3	-	TGCGCCAGCAGCCAAGATTTTGGGCCTAGCACAGATACGCAGTATTTT	CASSQDFGPSTDTQYF
TRBV12-3/TRBV12-4	-	TRBJ2-7	TRBD2	TGTGCCAGCAGAGTGACGGGACTAGCGGGGTACGAGCAGTACTTC	CASRVTGLAGYEQYF
TRBV20-1	many	TRBJ2-1	TRBD2	TGCAGTGCTCCAAGGGGCGGGAGCTCCTACAATGAGCAGTTCTTC	CSAPRGGSSYNEQFF
TRBV6-1	-	TRBJ1-3	TRBD1	TGTGCCAGCAAAGACAGGGTTTCCTCTGGAAACACCATATATTTT	CASKDRVSSGNTIYF
TRBV5-1	many	TRBJ1-1	-	TGCGCCAGCAGCTTCAATCCAGGCCTGAACACTGAAGCTTTCTTT	CASSFNPGLNTEAFF
TRBV4-2	many	TRBJ2-3	-	TGTGCCAGCAGCCAAGTGAGGGCAGATACGCAGTATTTT	CASSQVRADTQYF
TRBV7-3	-	TRBJ2-2	TRBD1	TGTGCCAGCAGCTTACGGGGACAGTACTTCGCGAACACCGGGGAGCTGTTTTTT	CASSLRGQYFANTGELFF
TRBV10-3	many	TRBJ2-1	TRBD2	TGTGCCATCAGTGAGTTTCTTGCGGGAGGGCCTGGTGAGCAGTTCTTC	CAISEFLAGGPGEQFF
TRBV20-1	-	TRBJ2-7	TRBD1	TGCAGTGCTAGGAGAACCGGGACAGGGGCCTACGAGCAGTACTTC	CSARRTGTGAYEQYF
TRBV7-6	many	TRBJ2-7	-	TGTGCCAGCAGCTCGGAACCAAAGCGGTCCTACGAGCAGTACTTC	CASSSEPKRSYEQYF
TRBV14	many	TRBJ2-7	-	TGTGCCAGCAGCCAAGAATGGGGGAGCTACGAGCAGTACTTC	CASSQEWGSYEQYF
TRBV18	-	TRBJ1-2	TRBD1	TGTGCCAGCCGAAATTCCGGGACAGGGGGCGACGCAGGCTACACCTTC	CASRNSGTGGDAGYTF
TRBV20-1	many	TRBJ2-3	-	TGCAGTGCTAAGCTTCCAGGACCCACGGGGCAGTATTTT	CSAKLPGPTGQYF
TRBV7-2	many	TRBJ1-2	TRBD1	TGTGCCACCAGCTACAGGGGGCCCTATGGCTACACCTTC	CATSYRGPYGYTF
TRBV20-1	many	TRBJ2-7	-	TGCAGTGCTAGAATCGACAGCTACGAGCAGTACTTC	CSARIDSYEQYF
TRBV12-5	few	TRBJ2-1	-	TGTGCTAGTGGTTTGGGACTCACGGGCAATGAGCAGTTCTTC	CASGLGLTGNEQFF